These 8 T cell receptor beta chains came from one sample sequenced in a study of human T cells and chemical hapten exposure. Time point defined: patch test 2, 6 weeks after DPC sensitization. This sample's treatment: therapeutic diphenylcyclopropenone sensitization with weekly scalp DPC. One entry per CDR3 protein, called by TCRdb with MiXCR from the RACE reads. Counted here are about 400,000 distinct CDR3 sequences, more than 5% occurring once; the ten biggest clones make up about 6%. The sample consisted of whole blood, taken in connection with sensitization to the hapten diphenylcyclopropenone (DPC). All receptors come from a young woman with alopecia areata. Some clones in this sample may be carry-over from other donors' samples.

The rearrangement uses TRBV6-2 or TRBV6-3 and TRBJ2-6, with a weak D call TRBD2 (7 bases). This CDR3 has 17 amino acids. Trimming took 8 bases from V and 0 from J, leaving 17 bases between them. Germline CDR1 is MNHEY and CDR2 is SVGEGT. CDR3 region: CASVVGGLLSGANVLTF. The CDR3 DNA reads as TGTGCCAGCGTAGTAGGGGGACTACTCTCTGGGGCCAACGTCCTGACTTTC.

The CDR3 nucleotides read TGCAGTGCTACCAGGGGGCAGTATCCTCAATCCGTCCAGCATTTT. It is translated as CSATRGQYPQSVQHF. The V gene is TRBV20-1, the J gene TRBJ1-5, with 8 nucleotides matching TRBD1. V was clipped by 4 bases and J by 12 bases; unmatched bases: 17. This CDR3 has 15 amino acids. Germline CDR1 is DFQATT and CDR2 is SNEGSKA (reference sequence).

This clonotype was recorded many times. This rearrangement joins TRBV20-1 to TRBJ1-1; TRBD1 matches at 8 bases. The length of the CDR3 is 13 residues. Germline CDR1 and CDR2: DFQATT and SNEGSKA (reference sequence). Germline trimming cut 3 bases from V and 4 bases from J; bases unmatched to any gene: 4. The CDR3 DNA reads TGCAGTGCTAGGTTCCAGGGGGCCACTGAAGCTTTCTTT. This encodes CSARFQGATEAFF.

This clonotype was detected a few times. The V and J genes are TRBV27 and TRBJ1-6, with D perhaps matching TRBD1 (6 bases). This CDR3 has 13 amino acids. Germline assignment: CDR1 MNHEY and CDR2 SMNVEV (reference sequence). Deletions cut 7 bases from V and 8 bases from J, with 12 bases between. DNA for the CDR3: TGTGCCAGCACGGGCAGGGGATATTCACCCCTCCACTTT. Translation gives CASTGRGYSPLHF.

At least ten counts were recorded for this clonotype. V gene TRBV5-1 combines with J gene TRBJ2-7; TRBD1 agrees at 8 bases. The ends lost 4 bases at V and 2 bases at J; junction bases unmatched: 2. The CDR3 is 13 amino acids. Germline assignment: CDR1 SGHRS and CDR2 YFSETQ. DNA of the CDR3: TGCGCCAGCAGCGACAGGGGACCCTACGAGCAGTACTTC. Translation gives CASSDRGPYEQYF.

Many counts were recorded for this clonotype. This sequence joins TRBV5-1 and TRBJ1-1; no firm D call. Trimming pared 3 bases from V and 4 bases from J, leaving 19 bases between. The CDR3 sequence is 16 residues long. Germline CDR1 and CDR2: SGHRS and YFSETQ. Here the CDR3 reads CASSSLQGRVGTEAFF. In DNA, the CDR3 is TGCGCCAGCAGCTCGCTCCAAGGTCGGGTGGGCACTGAAGCTTTCTTT.

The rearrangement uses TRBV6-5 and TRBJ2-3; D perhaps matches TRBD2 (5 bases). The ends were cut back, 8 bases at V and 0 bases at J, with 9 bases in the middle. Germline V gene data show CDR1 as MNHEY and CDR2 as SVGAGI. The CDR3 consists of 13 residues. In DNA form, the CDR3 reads TGTGCCAGCCAGCGGAGTAGCACAGATACGCAGTATTTT. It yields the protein CASQRSSTDTQYF.

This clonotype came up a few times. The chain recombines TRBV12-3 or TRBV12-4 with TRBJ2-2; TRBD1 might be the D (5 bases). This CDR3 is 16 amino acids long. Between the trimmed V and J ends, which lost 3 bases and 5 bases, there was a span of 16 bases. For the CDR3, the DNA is TGTGCCAGCAGTTTGGGGCAGGGATATTCGACCGGGGAGCTGTTTTTT. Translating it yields CASSLGQGYSTGELFF.